This TCR beta chain derives from a study of cytomegalovirus exposure and HLA in healthy donors. Both 60 Vbeta primers and 13 Jbeta primers went into the PCR. The method was immunoSEQ multiplex PCR; TCRdb's version includes in-frame clones alone and lacks a portion of them. The data show 90,000 to 120,000 clones, 82% seen once. This clone came up once. Its target is unknown. Trimming took 6 bases from V and 8 from J, leaving 13 bases between them. Germline-derived CDR1 and CDR2 are KGHSH and LQKENI. This CDR3 has 13 residues. Study-wide findings and caveats: In a later analysis, HLA-associated TCR beta chains were more clonally expanded than equally common others.

V and J are TRBV18 and TRBJ1-4; D remains unclear. The sequenced sample was PBMCs. The receptor was derived from a man aged 25-40 years in good health and CMV-seropositive. CDR3 nucleotides: TGTGCCAGCTCGGCCATGAACGGGGAAAAACTGTTTTTT. Protein product: CASSAMNGEKLFF.